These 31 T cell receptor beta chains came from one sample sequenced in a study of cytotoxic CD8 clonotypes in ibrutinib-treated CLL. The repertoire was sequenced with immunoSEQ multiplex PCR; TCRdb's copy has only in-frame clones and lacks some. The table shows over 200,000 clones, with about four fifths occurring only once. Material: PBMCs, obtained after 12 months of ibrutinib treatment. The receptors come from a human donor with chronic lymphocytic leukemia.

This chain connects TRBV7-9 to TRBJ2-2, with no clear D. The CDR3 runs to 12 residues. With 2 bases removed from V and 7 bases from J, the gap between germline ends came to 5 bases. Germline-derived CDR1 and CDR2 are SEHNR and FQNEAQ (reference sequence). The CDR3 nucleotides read TGTGCCAGCAGCTTACCCAGCGGGGAGCTGTTTTTT. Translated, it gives CASSLPSGELFF.

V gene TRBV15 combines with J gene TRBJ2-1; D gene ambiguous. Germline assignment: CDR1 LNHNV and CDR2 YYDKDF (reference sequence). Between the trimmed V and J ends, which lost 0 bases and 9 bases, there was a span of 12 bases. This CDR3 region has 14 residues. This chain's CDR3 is CATSRDGSDGEQFF. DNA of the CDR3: TGTGCCACCAGCAGAGATGGGTCCGACGGTGAGCAGTTCTTC.

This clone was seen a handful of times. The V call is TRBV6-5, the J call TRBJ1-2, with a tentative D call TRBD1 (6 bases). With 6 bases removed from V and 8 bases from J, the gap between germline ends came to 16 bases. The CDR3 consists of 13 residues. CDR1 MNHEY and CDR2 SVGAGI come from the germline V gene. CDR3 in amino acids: CASRLQVGGGYTF. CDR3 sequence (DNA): TGTGCCAGCAGATTGCAAGTCGGGGGCGGCTACACCTTC.

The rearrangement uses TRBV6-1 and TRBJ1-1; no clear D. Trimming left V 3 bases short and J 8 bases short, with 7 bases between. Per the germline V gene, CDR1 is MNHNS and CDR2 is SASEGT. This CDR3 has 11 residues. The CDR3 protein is CASSEGTEAFF. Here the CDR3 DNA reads TGTGCCAGCAGTGAGGGAACAGAAGCTTTCTTT.

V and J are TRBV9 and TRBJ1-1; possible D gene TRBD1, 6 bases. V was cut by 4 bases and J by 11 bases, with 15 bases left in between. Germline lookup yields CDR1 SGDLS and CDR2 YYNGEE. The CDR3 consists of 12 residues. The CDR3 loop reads CASSSYGQPAFF. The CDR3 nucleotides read TGTGCCAGCAGCTCCTACGGACAGCCCGCTTTCTTT.

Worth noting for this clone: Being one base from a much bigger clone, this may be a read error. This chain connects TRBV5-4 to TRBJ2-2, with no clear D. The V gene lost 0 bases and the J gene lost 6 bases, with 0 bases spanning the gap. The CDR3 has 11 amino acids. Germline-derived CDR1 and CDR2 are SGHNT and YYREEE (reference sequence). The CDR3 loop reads CASSLAGELFF. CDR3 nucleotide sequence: TGTGCCAGCAGCTTGGCCGGGGAGCTGTTTTTT.

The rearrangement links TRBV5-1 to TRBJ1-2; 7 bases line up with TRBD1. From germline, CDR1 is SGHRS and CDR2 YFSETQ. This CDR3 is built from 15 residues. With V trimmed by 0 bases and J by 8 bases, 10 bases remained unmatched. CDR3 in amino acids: CASSLGDRDPSGYTF. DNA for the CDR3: TGCGCCAGCAGCTTGGGTGACAGGGACCCCTCGGGCTACACCTTC.

CDR3 in DNA: TGTGCCAGCAGCTTAGAGCCAGGGCCGTTAGCCGAGCAGTACTTC. This codes for CASSLEPGPLAEQYF. V gene TRBV13 combines with J gene TRBJ2-7; the D gene is possibly TRBD1 (5 bases). Per germline, CDR1 PRHDT and CDR2 FYEKMQ (reference sequence). There are 15 residues in the CDR3. Trimming stripped 1 base from V and 6 bases from J, with 16 bases between.

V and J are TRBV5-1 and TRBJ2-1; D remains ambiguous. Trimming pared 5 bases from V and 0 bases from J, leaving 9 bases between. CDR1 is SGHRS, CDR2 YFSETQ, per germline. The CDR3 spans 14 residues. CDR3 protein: CASRADSSYNEQFF. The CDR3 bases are TGCGCCAGCAGGGCTGATAGCTCCTACAATGAGCAGTTCTTC. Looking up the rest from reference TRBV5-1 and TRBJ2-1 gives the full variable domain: KAGVTQTPRYLIKTRGQQVTLSCSPISGHRSVSWYQQTPGQGLQFLFEYFSETQRNKGNFPGRFSGRQFSNSRSEMNVSTLELGDSALYLCASRADSSYNEQFFGPGTRLTVL.

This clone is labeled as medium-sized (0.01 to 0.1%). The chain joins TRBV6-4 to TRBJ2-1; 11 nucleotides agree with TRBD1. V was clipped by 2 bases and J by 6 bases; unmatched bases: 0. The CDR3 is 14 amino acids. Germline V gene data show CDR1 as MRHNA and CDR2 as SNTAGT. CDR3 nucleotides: TGTGCCAGCAGTGACGGGACAGGGGGCAATGAGCAGTTCTTC. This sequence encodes CASSDGTGGNEQFF.

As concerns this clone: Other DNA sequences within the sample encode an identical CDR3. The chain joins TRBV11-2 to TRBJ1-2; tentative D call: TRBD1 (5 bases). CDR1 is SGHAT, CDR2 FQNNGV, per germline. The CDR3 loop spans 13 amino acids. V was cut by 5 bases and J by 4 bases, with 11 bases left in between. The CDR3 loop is CASSLGGVYGYTF. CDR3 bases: TGTGCCAGCAGCCTCGGGGGGGTCTATGGCTACACCTTC.

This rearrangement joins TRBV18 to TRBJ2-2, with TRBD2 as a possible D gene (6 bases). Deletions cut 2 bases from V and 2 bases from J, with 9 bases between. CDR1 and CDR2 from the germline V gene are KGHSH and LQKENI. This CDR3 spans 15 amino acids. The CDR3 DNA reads TGTGCCAGCTCACCAGTGGGGACTAACACCGGGGAGCTGTTTTTT. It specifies CASSPVGTNTGELFF.

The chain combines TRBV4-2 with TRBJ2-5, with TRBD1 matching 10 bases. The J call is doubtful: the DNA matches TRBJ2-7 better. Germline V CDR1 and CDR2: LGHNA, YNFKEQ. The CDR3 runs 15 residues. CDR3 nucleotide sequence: TGTGCCAGCAGCCAAGGGACAGGGGGCTCCTACGAGCAGTACTTC. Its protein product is CASSQGTGGSYEQYF.

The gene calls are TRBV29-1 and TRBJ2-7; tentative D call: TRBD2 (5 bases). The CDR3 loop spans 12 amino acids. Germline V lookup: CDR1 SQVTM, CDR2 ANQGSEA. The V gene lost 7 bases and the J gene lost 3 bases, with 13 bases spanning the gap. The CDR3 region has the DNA TGCAGCGCCGGGGTCACGGACTACGAGCAGTACTTC. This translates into CSAGVTDYEQYF.

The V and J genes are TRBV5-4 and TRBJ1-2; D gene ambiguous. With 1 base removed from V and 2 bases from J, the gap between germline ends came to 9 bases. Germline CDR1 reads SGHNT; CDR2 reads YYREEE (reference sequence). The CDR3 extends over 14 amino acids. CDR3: CASSLPTKNYGYTF. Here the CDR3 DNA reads TGTGCCAGCAGCTTGCCGACGAAAAACTATGGCTACACCTTC.

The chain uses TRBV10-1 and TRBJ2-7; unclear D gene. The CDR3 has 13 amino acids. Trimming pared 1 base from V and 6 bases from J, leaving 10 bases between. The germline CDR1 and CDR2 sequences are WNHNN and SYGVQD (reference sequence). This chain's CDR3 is CASSEFRTGEQYF. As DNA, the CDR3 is TGCGCCAGCAGTGAGTTCCGGACCGGCGAGCAGTACTTC.

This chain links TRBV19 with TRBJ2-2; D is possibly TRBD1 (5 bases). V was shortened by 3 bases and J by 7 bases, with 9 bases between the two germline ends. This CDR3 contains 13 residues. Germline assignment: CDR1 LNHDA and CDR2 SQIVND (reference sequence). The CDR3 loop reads CASSIQGYGELFF. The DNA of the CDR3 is TGTGCCAGTAGTATTCAGGGTTACGGGGAGCTGTTTTTT.

CDR3 residues: CASSSIDKLLEAFF. CDR3 sequence (DNA): TGTGCCAGCAGTTCCATTGACAAGCTCCTCGAAGCTTTCTTT. The chain links TRBV28 to TRBJ1-1, with D uncertain. With 4 bases removed from V and 8 bases from J, the gap between germline ends came to 17 bases. The V gene's germline CDR1 is MDHEN and CDR2 SYDVKM. This CDR3 spans 14 amino acids.

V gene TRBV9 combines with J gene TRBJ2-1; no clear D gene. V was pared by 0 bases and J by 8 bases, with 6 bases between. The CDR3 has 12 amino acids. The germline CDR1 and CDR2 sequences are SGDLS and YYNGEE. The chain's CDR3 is CASSVGRDEQFF. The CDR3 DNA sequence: TGTGCCAGCAGCGTAGGCCGAGATGAGCAGTTCTTC.

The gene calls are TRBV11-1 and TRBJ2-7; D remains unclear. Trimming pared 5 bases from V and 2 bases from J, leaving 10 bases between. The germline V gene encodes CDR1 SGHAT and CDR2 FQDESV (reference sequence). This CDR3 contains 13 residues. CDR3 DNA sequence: TGTGCCAGCAGCATCTTTACAACCTACGAGCAGTACTTC. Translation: CASSIFTTYEQYF.

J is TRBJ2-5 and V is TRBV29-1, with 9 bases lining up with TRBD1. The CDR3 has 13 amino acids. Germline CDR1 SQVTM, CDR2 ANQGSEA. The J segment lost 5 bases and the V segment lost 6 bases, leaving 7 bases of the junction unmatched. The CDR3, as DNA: TGCAGCGTCGGACAGGGGATCCGGGAGACCCAGTACTTC. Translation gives CSVGQGIRETQYF. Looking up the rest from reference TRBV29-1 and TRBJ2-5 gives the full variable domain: SAVISQKPSRDICQRGTSLTIQCQVDSQVTMMFWYRQQPGQSLTLIATANQGSEATYESGFVIDKFPISRPNLTFSTLTVSNMSPEDSSIYLCSVGQGIRETQYFGPGTRLLVL.

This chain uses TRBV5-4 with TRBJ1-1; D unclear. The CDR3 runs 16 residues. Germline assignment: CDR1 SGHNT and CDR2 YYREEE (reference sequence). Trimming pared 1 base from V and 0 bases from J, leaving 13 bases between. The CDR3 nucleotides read TGTGCCAGCAGCTTGAGGGTAGGGCCGTTGAACACTGAAGCTTTCTTT. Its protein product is CASSLRVGPLNTEAFF. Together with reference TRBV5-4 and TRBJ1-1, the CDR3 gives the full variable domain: ETGVTQSPTHLIKTRGQQVTLRCSSQSGHNTVSWYQQALGQGPQFIFQYYREEENGRGNFPPRFSGLQFPNYSSELNVNALELDDSALYLCASSLRVGPLNTEAFFGQGTRLTVV.

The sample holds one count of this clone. CDR3 DNA sequence: TGTGCCAGCAGTTTATCGAGACTAACGATCACCGGGGAGCTGTTTTTT. Translating gives CASSLSRLTITGELFF. This chain joins TRBV28 and TRBJ2-2; weak D call: TRBD2 (5 bases). The ends were cut back, 1 base at V and 4 bases at J, with 13 bases in the middle. CDR1 is MDHEN and CDR2 is SYDVKM in the germline V gene. The CDR3 contains 16 residues.

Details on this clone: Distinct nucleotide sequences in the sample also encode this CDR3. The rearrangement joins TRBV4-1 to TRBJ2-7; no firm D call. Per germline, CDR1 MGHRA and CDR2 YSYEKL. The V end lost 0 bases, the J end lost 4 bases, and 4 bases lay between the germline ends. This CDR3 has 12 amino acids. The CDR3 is CASSQDLYEQYF. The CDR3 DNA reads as TGCGCCAGCAGCCAAGATCTATACGAGCAGTACTTC.

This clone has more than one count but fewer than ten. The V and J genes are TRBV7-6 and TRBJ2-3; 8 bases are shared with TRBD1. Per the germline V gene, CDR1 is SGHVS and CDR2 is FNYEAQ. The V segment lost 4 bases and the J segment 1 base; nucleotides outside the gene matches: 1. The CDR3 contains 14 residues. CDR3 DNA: TGTGCCAGCAGCTCGGGACAGGGCACAGATACGCAGTATTTT. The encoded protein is CASSSGQGTDTQYF.

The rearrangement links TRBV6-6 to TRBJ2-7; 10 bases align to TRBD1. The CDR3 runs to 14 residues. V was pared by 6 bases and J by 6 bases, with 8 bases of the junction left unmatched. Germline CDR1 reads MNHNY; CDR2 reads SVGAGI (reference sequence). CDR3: CASRTGTGVIEQYF. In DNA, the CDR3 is TGTGCCAGCAGGACCGGGACAGGGGTCATCGAGCAGTACTTC.

DNA of the CDR3: TGTGCCTGGAGCCGGATCTCTGCCTATGGCTACACCTTC. Its translation is CAWSRISAYGYTF. This chain uses TRBV30 with TRBJ1-2, with D unresolved. There are 13 residues in the CDR3. Deletions cut 3 bases from V and 4 bases from J, with 12 bases between. Germline V lookup: CDR1 GTSNPN, CDR2 SVGIG (reference sequence). The whole variable domain, filled in from reference TRBV30 and TRBJ1-2, reads SQTIHQWPATLVQPVGSPLSLECTVEGTSNPNLYWYRQAAGRGLQLLFYSVGIGQISSEVPQNLSASRPQDRQFILSSKKLLLSDSGFYLCAWSRISAYGYTFGSGTRLTVV.

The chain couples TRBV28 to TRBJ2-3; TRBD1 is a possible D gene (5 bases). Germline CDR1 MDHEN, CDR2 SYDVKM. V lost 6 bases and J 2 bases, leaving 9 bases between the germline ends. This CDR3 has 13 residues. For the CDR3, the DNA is TGTGCCAGCAGCAGGGATCACACAGATACGCAGTATTTT. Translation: CASSRDHTDTQYF.

The CDR3 nucleotides are TGTGCCAGCACCGAGGACAGGGGGACCTACGAGCAGTACTTC. Amino acid sequence: CASTEDRGTYEQYF. The V call is TRBV6-5, the J call TRBJ2-7; 10 bases match TRBD1. The J segment lost 2 bases and the V segment lost 7 bases, leaving 5 bases of the junction unmatched. The germline gives CDR1 MNHEY, CDR2 SVGAGI. CDR3 length: 14 residues.

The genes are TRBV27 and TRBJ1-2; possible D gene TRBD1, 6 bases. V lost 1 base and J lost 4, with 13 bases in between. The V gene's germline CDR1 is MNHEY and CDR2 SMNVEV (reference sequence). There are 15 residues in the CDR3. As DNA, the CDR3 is TGTGCCAGCAGTTTATGGGGGGGCAGGGGCTATGGCTACACCTTC. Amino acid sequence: CASSLWGGRGYGYTF.

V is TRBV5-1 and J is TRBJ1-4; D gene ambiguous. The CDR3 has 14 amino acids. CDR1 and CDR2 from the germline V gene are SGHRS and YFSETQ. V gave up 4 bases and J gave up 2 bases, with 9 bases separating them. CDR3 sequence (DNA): TGCGCCAGCAGCCCCGGACGGACTAATGAAAAACTGTTTTTT. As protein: CASSPGRTNEKLFF.